This TCR beta chain was captured by sequencing in a study of identical twins. Germline CDR1 SQVTM, CDR2 ANQGSEA. With V trimmed by 5 bases and J by 6 bases, 17 bases remained unmatched. CDR3 length: 17 residues. This clonotype was seen a handful of times. Each CDR3 protein is one row after TCRdb ran MiXCR on the 5' RACE reads. The data contain roughly 1,500,000 distinct CDR3 sequences, less than 35% of them singletons. The source of this sequence is a newborn girl in good health. This rearrangement joins TRBV29-1 to TRBJ2-1; 9 bases line up with TRBD1. Sample: cord blood. CDR3 loop: CSVWGPLDRGTCNEQFF. The CDR3 nucleotides are TGCAGCGTTTGGGGTCCGTTAGACAGGGGGACTTGCAATGAGCAGTTCTTC.